One and the same sample provided the 17 T cell receptor beta chains below, sequenced in a study of cytomegalovirus exposure and HLA in healthy donors. The PCR employed 60 Vbeta primers together with 13 Jbeta primers. Method: immunoSEQ multiplex PCR; TCRdb's copy keeps in-frame clones and lacks some. The table has 100,000 to 150,000 clones, about 85% seen once; the top ten hold 3% to 4%. The source material was PBMCs. The receptors were gathered from a young man in good health and CMV-seropositive.

The chain carries TRBV7-8 and TRBJ2-3, with 8 positions matching TRBD1. The CDR3 has 15 amino acids. With 4 bases clipped from V and 2 bases from J, the junction kept 5 bases outside the gene matches. CDR1 and CDR2 (germline): SGHVS, FQNEAQ. In DNA form, the CDR3 reads TGTGCCAGCAGCTCAAGGACAGGGCTCACAGATACGCAGTATTTT. Translation: CASSSRTGLTDTQYF.

The V and J genes are TRBV7-9 and TRBJ2-7; no firm D call. CDR1 SEHNR and CDR2 FQNEAQ come from the germline V gene (reference sequence). V dropped 4 bases and J dropped 4 bases, with 8 bases sitting between them. The CDR3 length is 12 residues. The CDR3 protein is CASSSESYEQYF. The DNA for the CDR3 is TGTGCCAGCAGCTCCGAGTCTTACGAGCAGTACTTC. Full variable domain (rest looked up from reference TRBV7-9 and TRBJ2-7): DTGVSQNPRHKITKRGQNVTFRCDPISEHNRLYWYRQTLGQGPEFLTYFQNEAQLEKSRLLSDRFSAERPKGSFSTLEIQRTEQGDSAMYLCASSSESYEQYFGPGTRLTVT.

The CDR3 here is CASRQGQFNQPQHF. The CDR3 DNA is TGTGCCAGCAGACAAGGACAGTTCAATCAGCCCCAGCATTTT. This chain uses TRBV6-5 with TRBJ1-5, with TRBD1 as a possible D gene (6 bases). The germline V gene has CDR1 MNHEY and CDR2 SVGAGI. Between the trimmed V and J ends, which lost 6 bases and 3 bases, there was a span of 12 bases. The CDR3 is made up of 14 amino acids.

This rearrangement joins TRBV18 to TRBJ2-5, with D tentatively TRBD2 (5 bases). In germline, CDR1 is KGHSH, CDR2 LQKENI. V was trimmed by 2 bases and J by 2 bases, leaving 9 bases between them. This CDR3 contains 14 residues. The CDR3 here is CASSPKRTQETQYF. CDR3 coding DNA: TGTGCCAGCTCACCAAAAAGGACTCAAGAGACCCAGTACTTC.

This clone showed up just a few times. The gene calls are TRBV6-1 and TRBJ1-3, with a tentative D call TRBD1 (6 bases). From germline, CDR1 is MNHNS and CDR2 SASEGT. The germline V and J ends were trimmed by 6 bases and 0 bases, with 12 bases remaining between them. The CDR3 has 15 amino acids. The CDR3 protein is CASRAQDSSGNTIYF. The CDR3 nucleotides are TGTGCCAGCAGAGCCCAGGACAGCTCTGGAAACACCATATATTTT.

This clone was seen only a few times. The V and J genes are TRBV7-9 and TRBJ2-7; 9 nucleotides agree with TRBD1. V trimming: 1 base; J trimming: 10 bases; junction bases outside the gene matches: 14. This CDR3 is 16 amino acids long. CDR1 is SEHNR and CDR2 is FQNEAQ in the germline V gene (reference sequence). CDR3 nucleotides: TGTGCCAGCAGCTTAGGGTCGGGACAGGGTGCTTCCGTTCAGTACTTC. Translation gives CASSLGSGQGASVQYF.

The rearrangement uses TRBV15 and TRBJ2-7; D ambiguous. This CDR3 comprises 15 residues. The germline V gene has CDR1 LNHNV and CDR2 YYDKDF (reference sequence). The germline V and J ends were trimmed by 1 base and 2 bases, with 12 bases remaining between them. CDR3: CATSRGRQYTYEQYF. The CDR3 DNA is TGTGCCACCAGCAGAGGCCGTCAGTATACCTACGAGCAGTACTTC. Using reference TRBV15 and TRBJ2-7 for the parts outside the CDR3, the full variable domain is DAMVIQNPRYQVTQFGKPVTLSCSQTLNHNVMYWYQQKSSQAPKLLFHYYDKDFNNEADTPDNFQSRRPNTSFCFLDIRSPGLGDTAMYLCATSRGRQYTYEQYFGPGTRLTVT.

The V gene is TRBV6-5, the J gene TRBJ1-4, with a tentative D call TRBD1 (6 bases). V lost 5 bases and J lost 4, with 14 bases in between. Germline V gene lookup returns CDR1 MNHEY and CDR2 SVGAGI. The CDR3 sequence is 15 residues long. The CDR3 loop reads CASSPRTASNEKLFF. Written as DNA, the CDR3 is TGTGCCAGCAGTCCTCGGACAGCAAGTAATGAAAAACTGTTTTTT.

The chain recombines TRBV25-1 with TRBJ1-2; weak D call: TRBD1 (5 bases). Trimming removed 11 bases from V and 6 bases from J, with 19 bases in between. CDR3 size: 13 residues. Germline loops: CDR1 MGHDK, CDR2 SYGVNS. CDR3 in amino acids: CACSSGGLHGYTF. The CDR3 DNA sequence: TGTGCCTGCTCCTCCGGGGGTCTTCATGGCTACACCTTC.

The chain recombines TRBV7-9 with TRBJ2-1; 7 positions agree with TRBD2. The CDR3 has 16 residues. With V trimmed by 4 bases and J by 3 bases, 9 bases remained unmatched. Looked up from germline, CDR1 is SEHNR and CDR2 is FQNEAQ (reference sequence). In nucleotides, the CDR3 is TGTGCCAGCAGCTGGAGCGGGGACGCCTACTACAATGAGCAGTTCTTC. Its protein product is CASSWSGDAYYNEQFF.

This chain uses TRBV5-4 with TRBJ2-7; 9 bases agree with TRBD1. The CDR3 runs 20 residues. Trimming removed 2 bases from V and 3 bases from J; junction bases left unmatched: 21. Germline CDR1 reads SGHNT; CDR2 reads YYREEE (reference sequence). The CDR3 sequence: CASSLRFGTLPRTGVYEQYF. DNA for the CDR3: TGTGCCAGCAGCTTACGTTTCGGGACCCTCCCGAGGACAGGGGTCTACGAGCAGTACTTC.

In DNA, the CDR3 is TGTGCCAGCTCCCAGACCCCGACGACTAGCGGTAGCACAGATACGCAGTATTTT. This encodes CASSQTPTTSGSTDTQYF. The V gene is TRBV9, the J gene TRBJ2-3; 9 bases line up with TRBD2. Germline-derived CDR1 and CDR2 are SGDLS and YYNGEE. The V and J ends lost 7 bases and 0 bases, in that order; junction bases with no gene match: 15. This CDR3 has 18 amino acids. Supplemented by reference TRBV9 and TRBJ2-3, the full variable domain reads DSGVTQTPKHLITATGQRVTLRCSPRSGDLSVYWYQQSLDQGLQFLIQYYNGEERAKGNILERFSAQQFPDLHSELNLSSLELGDSALYFCASSQTPTTSGSTDTQYFGPGTRLTVL.

The J gene is TRBJ2-1, the V gene TRBV4-3; TRBD1 might be the D (6 bases). Deletions cut 3 bases from V and 4 bases from J, with 13 bases between. Per the germline V gene, CDR1 is LGHNA and CDR2 is YSLEER. The CDR3 is 15 amino acids. The CDR3, as DNA: TGCGCCAGCAGCCAGCTCCGGGACACTTACAATGAGCAGTTCTTC. Translation: CASSQLRDTYNEQFF.

The sample holds a few counts of this clone. The chain's CDR3 is CASSEGSESLYEQYF. CDR3 nucleotide sequence: TGTGCCAGCAGTGAAGGGTCGGAGTCCCTTTACGAGCAGTACTTC. The gene calls are TRBV6-1 and TRBJ2-5; unclear D gene. The J call could be wrong; TRBJ2-7 is a better fit for the DNA end. The CDR3 is 15 amino acids. CDR1 is MNHNS and CDR2 is SASEGT in the germline V gene.

The rearrangement uses TRBV27 and TRBJ2-3, with D possibly being TRBD1 (6 bases). The CDR3 covers 18 residues. The V end lost 2 bases, the J end lost 1 base, and 19 bases lay between the germline ends. The germline gives CDR1 MNHEY, CDR2 SMNVEV (reference sequence). The CDR3 is CASSLRLRGSEGTDTQYF. The CDR3 DNA sequence: TGTGCCAGCAGTTTACGTCTTAGGGGGAGTGAGGGCACAGATACGCAGTATTTT.

This clone was seen a single time. This sequence joins TRBV5-1 and TRBJ2-7; D call uncertain. Trimming took off 3 bases at V and 2 bases at J, with 9 bases between the two ends. The germline V gene encodes CDR1 SGHRS and CDR2 YFSETQ. CDR3 length: 13 residues. The CDR3 loop reads CASSSVPPYEQYF. The CDR3 nucleotides are TGCGCCAGCAGCTCCGTTCCCCCCTACGAGCAGTACTTC.

The chain joins TRBV6-1 to TRBJ2-7; 10 bases line up with TRBD2. Germline V gene sequence: CDR1 MNHNS, CDR2 SASEGT. V gave up 6 bases and J gave up 4 bases; unmatched junction bases: 6. The CDR3 spans 14 residues. CDR3 nucleotides: TGTGCCAGCAGCCAGCGGGAGGGCCAGTACGAGCAGTACTTC. It specifies CASSQREGQYEQYF.